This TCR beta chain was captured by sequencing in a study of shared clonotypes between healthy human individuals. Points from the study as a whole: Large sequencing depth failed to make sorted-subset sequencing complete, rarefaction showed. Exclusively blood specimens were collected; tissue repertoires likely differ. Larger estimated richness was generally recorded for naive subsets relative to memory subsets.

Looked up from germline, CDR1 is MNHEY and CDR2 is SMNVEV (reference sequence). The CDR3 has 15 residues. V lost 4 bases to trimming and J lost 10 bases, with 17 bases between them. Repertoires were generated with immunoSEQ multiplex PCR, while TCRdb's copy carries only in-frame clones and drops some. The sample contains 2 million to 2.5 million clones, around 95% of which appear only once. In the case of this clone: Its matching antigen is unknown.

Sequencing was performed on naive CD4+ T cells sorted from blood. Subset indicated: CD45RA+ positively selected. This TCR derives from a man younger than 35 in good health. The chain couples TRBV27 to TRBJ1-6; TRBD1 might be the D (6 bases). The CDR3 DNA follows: TGTGCCAGCAGTTGGGCAGGGGATCGGAACTCACCCCTCCACTTT. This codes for CASSWAGDRNSPLHF.